This TCR beta chain was sequenced for a study of T-cell memory formation after mild COVID-19. Germline CDR1 and CDR2: SGDLS and YYNGEE. This CDR3 region has 13 residues. The germline V and J ends were trimmed by 4 bases and 12 bases, with 17 bases remaining between them. Amplification by 5'RACE using constant-segment primers produced TCR alpha and TCR beta cDNA libraries that carried sample barcodes and UMIs. TCRdb re-called the 5' RACE reads with MiXCR, one entry per CDR3 protein. This sample yields roughly 49,000 distinct CDR3 sequences, of which 25% to 30% are seen a single time; just under 45% belongs to the top ten.

J is TRBJ2-1 and V is TRBV9, with TRBD2 as a possible D gene (5 bases). Material for sequencing was PBMCs or a T cell subset sorted from them (not recorded which). The sequence derives from a man aged 18 to 30 who had mild COVID-19 (a few samples of this study predate the infection). Cell type and time point are not known. CDR3 region: CASSPSDGLGQFF. The CDR3 DNA sequence: TGTGCCAGCAGCCCGAGTGACGGACTGGGGCAGTTCTTC.